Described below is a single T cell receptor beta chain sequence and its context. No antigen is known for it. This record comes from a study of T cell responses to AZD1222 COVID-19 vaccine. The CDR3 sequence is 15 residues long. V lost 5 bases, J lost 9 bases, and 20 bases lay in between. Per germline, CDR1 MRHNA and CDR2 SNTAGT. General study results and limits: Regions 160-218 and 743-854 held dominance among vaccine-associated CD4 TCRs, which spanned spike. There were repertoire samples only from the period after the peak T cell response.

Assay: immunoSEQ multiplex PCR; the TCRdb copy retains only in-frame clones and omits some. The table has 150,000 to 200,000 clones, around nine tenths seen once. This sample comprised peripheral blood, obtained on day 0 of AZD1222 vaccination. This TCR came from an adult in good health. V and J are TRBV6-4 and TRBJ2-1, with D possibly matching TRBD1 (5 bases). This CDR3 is CASSPSRLSRGEQFF. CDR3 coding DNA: TGTGCCAGCAGTCCCTCTCGGTTAAGTAGGGGTGAGCAGTTCTTC.